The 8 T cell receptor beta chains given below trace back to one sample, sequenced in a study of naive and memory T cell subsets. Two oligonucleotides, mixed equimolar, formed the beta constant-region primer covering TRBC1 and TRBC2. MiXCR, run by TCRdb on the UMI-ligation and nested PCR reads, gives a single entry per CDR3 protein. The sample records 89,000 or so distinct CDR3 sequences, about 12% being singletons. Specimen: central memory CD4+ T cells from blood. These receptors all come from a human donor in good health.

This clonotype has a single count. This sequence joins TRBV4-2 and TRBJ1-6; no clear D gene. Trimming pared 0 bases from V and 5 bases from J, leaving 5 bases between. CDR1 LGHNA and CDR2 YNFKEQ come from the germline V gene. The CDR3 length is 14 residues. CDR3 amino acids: CASSQERDNSPLHF. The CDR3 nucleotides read TGTGCCAGCAGCCAAGAGCGGGATAATTCACCCCTCCACTTT.

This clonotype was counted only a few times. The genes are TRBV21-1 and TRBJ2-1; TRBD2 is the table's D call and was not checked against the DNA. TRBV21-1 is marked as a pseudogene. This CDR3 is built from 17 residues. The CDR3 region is CARSKVIAGALANEQFF. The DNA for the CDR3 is TGTGCCAGGAGCAAGGTAATAGCGGGAGCTCTGGCCAATGAGCAGTTCTTC.

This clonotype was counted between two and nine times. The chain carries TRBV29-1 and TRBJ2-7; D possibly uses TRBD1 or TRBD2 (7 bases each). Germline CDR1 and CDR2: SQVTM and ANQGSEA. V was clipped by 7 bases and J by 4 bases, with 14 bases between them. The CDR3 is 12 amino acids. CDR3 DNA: TGCAGCGCGGGGGGACAGACTTACGAGCAGTACTTC. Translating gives CSAGGQTYEQYF.

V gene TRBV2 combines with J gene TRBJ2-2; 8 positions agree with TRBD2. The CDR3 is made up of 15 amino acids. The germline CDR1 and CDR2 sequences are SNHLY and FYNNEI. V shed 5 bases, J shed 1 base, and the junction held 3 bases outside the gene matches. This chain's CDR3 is CASSPTSGNTGELFF. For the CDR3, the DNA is TGTGCCAGCAGTCCCACTAGCGGGAACACCGGGGAGCTGTTTTTT.

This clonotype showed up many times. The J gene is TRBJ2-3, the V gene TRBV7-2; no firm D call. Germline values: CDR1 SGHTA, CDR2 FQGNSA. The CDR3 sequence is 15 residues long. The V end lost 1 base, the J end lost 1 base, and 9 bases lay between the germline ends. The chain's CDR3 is CASSLVADGTDTQYF. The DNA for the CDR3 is TGTGCCAGCAGCTTAGTTGCGGATGGCACAGATACGCAGTATTTT.

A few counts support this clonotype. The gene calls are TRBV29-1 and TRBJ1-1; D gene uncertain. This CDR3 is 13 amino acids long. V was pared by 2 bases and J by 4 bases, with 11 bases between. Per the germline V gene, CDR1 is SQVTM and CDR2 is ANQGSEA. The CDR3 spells CSVERESGTEAFF. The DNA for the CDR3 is TGCAGCGTTGAAAGAGAGTCGGGCACTGAAGCTTTCTTT.

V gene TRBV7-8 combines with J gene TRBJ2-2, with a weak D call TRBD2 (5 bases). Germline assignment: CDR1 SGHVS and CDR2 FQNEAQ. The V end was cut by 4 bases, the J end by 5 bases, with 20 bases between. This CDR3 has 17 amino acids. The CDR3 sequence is CASSSRERGTPTGELFF. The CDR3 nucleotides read TGTGCCAGCAGCTCTCGGGAACGGGGAACACCGACCGGGGAGCTGTTTTTT.

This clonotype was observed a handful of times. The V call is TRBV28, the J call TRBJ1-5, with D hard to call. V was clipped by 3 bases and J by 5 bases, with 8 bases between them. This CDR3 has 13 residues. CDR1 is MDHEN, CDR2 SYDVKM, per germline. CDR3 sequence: CASSLAGHQPQHF. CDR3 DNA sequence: TGTGCCAGCAGTTTGGCAGGCCATCAGCCCCAGCATTTT.